A selection of T cell receptor beta chains follows, all from one sample in a study of T cell changes during pregnancy in multiple sclerosis. Assay used: immunoSEQ multiplex PCR; TCRdb lists only in-frame clones, some missing. The sample holds 100,000 or so clones, 90% to 95% seen once. The sequencing used peripheral blood, collected after pregnancy. These receptors all stem from a female donor with multiple sclerosis, enrolled in a pregnancy study. CDR3s include the opening cysteine and the closing phenylalanine or tryptophan. Fields, in order: J gene, V gene, D gene, CDR3 protein, CDR3 DNA. D genes are given only for firm matches.

TRBJ1-1 | TRBV19 | - | CASREGRMNTEAFF | TGTGCCAGTAGAGAGGGTCGCATGAACACTGAAGCTTTCTTT
TRBJ1-4 | TRBV30 | - | CAWSVRRGWDEKLFF | TGTGCCTGGAGTGTACGGAGGGGTTGGGATGAAAAACTGTTTTTT
TRBJ2-1 | TRBV9 | TRBD2 | CASSVGDSGRNEQFF | TGTGCCAGCAGCGTAGGGGATAGCGGGAGGAATGAGCAGTTCTTC
TRBJ2-2 | TRBV30 | - | CAWEGNQNTGELFF | TGTGCCTGGGAGGGAAACCAAAACACCGGGGAGCTGTTTTTT
TRBJ2-7 | TRBV7-9 | - | CASSYTTGAYEQYF | TGTGCCAGCAGCTATACAACAGGAGCCTACGAGCAGTACTTC
TRBJ2-3 | TRBV5-8 | TRBD2 | CASSGGLAGGLRADTQYF | TGTGCCAGCAGCGGCGGACTAGCGGGAGGGCTCCGGGCAGATACGCAGTATTTT
TRBJ1-5 | TRBV30 | - | CAWSVTAGNQPQHF | TGTGCCTGGAGTGTCACAGCGGGGAATCAGCCCCAGCATTTT
TRBJ2-2 | TRBV14 | - | CASSHSSPSGELFF | TGTGCCAGCAGCCACTCGAGTCCCTCCGGGGAGCTGTTTTTT
TRBJ1-1 | TRBV5-1 | TRBD1 | CASSPGQALSNTEAFF | TGCGCCAGCAGCCCGGGACAGGCTTTGAGTAACACTGAAGCTTTCTTT
TRBJ2-7 | TRBV5-6 | - | CASSLGGTYEQYF | TGTGCCAGCAGCTTGGGCGGAACCTACGAGCAGTACTTC
TRBJ1-1 | TRBV5-1 | - | CASSLVGHTEAFF | TGCGCCAGCAGCTTGGTGGGGCACACTGAAGCTTTCTTT
TRBJ2-4 | TRBV6-5 | - | CASSSGNIQYF | TGTGCCAGCAGTTCGGGAAACATTCAGTACTTC
TRBJ1-1 | TRBV7-8 | - | CASSLGSEAFF | TGTGCCAGCAGCCTGGGCAGCGAAGCTTTCTTT
TRBJ1-5 | TRBV7-2 | - | CASSLHRVGNQPQHF | TGTGCCAGCAGCTTACACAGGGTAGGAAATCAGCCCCAGCATTTT